Each of the 5 T cell receptor beta chains below was sequenced from the same sample in a study of OX40 agonist ivuxolimab in advanced cancers. Here immunoSEQ multiplex PCR was the method, and the copy in TCRdb shows in-frame clones only, minus some. The sample includes fewer than 80,000 clones, approximately 85% of them seen just once. The sample here was CD4+ or CD8+ T cells sorted from blood, taken in a trial of the OX40 agonist ivuxolimab. The receptors come from an adult with an advanced solid tumor such as melanoma, head and neck, liver or kidney cancer.

The chain has TRBV5-1 and TRBJ2-7; 10 bases match TRBD2. The CDR3 extends over 15 amino acids. Trimming took 4 bases from V and 6 from J; bases not matched to a gene: 10. Germline CDR1 and CDR2: SGHRS and YFSETQ. CDR3 bases: TGCGCCAGCAGCCAGGGGGCCAGCGGGAGGGGCGAGCAGTACTTC. Its protein product is CASSQGASGRGEQYF.

The CDR3 region is CASSLSNYNTGELFF. The CDR3 coding sequence is TGTGCCAGCAGTTTATCGAACTATAACACCGGGGAGCTGTTTTTT. The chain joins TRBV27 to TRBJ2-2; D uncertain. There are 15 residues in the CDR3. In germline, CDR1 is MNHEY, CDR2 SMNVEV (reference sequence). With 0 bases removed from V and 2 bases from J, the gap between germline ends came to 7 bases.

The genes are TRBV2 and TRBJ2-7; no definite D call. This CDR3 spans 13 amino acids. Germline V lookup: CDR1 SNHLY, CDR2 FYNNEI. The germline V and J ends were trimmed by 1 base and 7 bases, with 11 bases remaining between them. CDR3 in amino acids: CASSEVGAEEQYF. In nucleotides, the CDR3 is TGTGCCAGCAGTGAAGTTGGTGCGGAGGAGCAGTACTTC. The variable domain in full, with the rest retrieved from reference TRBV2 and TRBJ2-7, is EPEVTQTPSHQVTQMGQEVILRCVPISNHLYFYWYRQILGQKVEFLVSFYNNEISEKSEIFDDQFSVERPDGSNFTLKIRSTKLEDSAMYFCASSEVGAEEQYFGPGTRLTVT.

The chain has TRBV18 and TRBJ2-3; TRBD1 aligns across 9 bases. The V gene end was trimmed by 2 bases and the J gene end by 6 bases; junction bases not matched to a gene: 3. This CDR3 comprises 14 residues. CDR1 and CDR2 from the germline V gene are KGHSH and LQKENI. CDR3 residues: CASSPSGTGDTQYF. For the CDR3, the DNA is TGTGCCAGCTCACCAAGTGGGACAGGGGATACGCAGTATTTT.

This chain connects TRBV6-1 to TRBJ2-7; 7 bases align to TRBD1. Germline trimming cut 6 bases from V and 3 bases from J; bases unmatched to any gene: 8. CDR1 is MNHNS, CDR2 SASEGT, per germline. CDR3 length equals 14 residues. In DNA, the CDR3 is TGTGCCAGCAGCGACAGGGCAGAAGTCTACGAGCAGTACTTC. Translated, it gives CASSDRAEVYEQYF.